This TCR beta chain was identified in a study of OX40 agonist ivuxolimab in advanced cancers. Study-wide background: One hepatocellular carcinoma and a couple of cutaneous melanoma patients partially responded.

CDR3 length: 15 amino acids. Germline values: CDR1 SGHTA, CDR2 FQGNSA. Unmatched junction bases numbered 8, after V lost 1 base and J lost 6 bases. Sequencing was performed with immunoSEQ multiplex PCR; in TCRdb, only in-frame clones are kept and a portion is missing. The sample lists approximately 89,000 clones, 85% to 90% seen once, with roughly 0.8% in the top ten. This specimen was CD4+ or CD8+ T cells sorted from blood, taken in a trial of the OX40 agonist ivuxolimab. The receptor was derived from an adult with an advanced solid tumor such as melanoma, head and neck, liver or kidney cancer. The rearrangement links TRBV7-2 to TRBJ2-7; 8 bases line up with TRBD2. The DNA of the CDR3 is TGTGCCAGCAGCTTAGTTCGGCGCGGGAGGCCCGAGCAGTACTTC. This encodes CASSLVRRGRPEQYF.